These 23 T cell receptor beta chains originate from one sample sequenced in a study of shared clonotypes between healthy human individuals. TCRdb keeps only in-frame clones here, not all; method: immunoSEQ multiplex PCR. The sample includes over 75,000 clones, 60% to 70% of them seen just once. The sample comprised memory CD8+ T cells sorted from blood. Subset here: CD45RO+ cells pooled with CCR7-negative TemRA cells. Receptors originate from a man aged 25-40 years in good health.

This clone showed up just a few times. The sample carries other DNA sequences with the same CDR3. The rearrangement links TRBV28 to TRBJ2-7; D call uncertain. The CDR3 runs 12 residues. Deletions cut 4 bases from V and 4 bases from J, with 8 bases between. In germline, CDR1 is MDHEN, CDR2 SYDVKM. The CDR3 sequence: CASSSLRYEQYF. The CDR3 DNA is TGTGCCAGCAGTTCTTTACGTTACGAGCAGTACTTC.

This clone occurred once. V is TRBV11-2 and J is TRBJ2-7; D is unclear. Germline V gives CDR1 SGHAT, CDR2 FQNNGV. Trimming cost V 5 bases and J 7 bases, with 12 bases left between them. The CDR3 totals 12 residues. Written as DNA, the CDR3 is TGTGCCAGCAGCCTGCAAGGTGGGGAGCAGTACTTC. Translating it yields CASSLQGGEQYF. Full variable domain (outside the CDR3, taken from reference TRBV11-2 and TRBJ2-7): EAGVAQSPRYKIIEKRQSVAFWCNPISGHATLYWYQQILGQGPKLLIQFQNNGVVDDSQLPKDRFSAERLKGVDSTLKIQPAKLEDSAVYLCASSLQGGEQYFGPGTRLTVT.

The table lists this clone with many counts. The chain combines TRBV6-1 with TRBJ2-7; D gene uncertain. The CDR3 length is 12 residues. V was clipped by 6 bases and J by 3 bases, with 9 bases between them. The V gene's germline CDR1 is MNHNS and CDR2 SASEGT. The CDR3 DNA reads as TGTGCCAGCAGGTCGACGAGCTACGAGCAGTACTTC. Its translation: CASRSTSYEQYF.

This chain joins TRBV10-3 and TRBJ2-5; perhaps TRBD2 as D (5 bases). Trimming removed 4 bases at V and 0 bases at J, with 12 bases between. The CDR3 consists of 15 residues. CDR1 is ENHRY and CDR2 is SYGVKD in the germline V gene. The CDR3 DNA reads TGTGCCATCAGTGGGTGGCGGGCAAACCAAGAGACCCAGTACTTC. This codes for CAISGWRANQETQYF.

This clone was picked up one time. The chain uses TRBV2 and TRBJ2-1, with 12 bases fitting TRBD2. Germline V gene sequence: CDR1 SNHLY, CDR2 FYNNEI. The CDR3 has 15 amino acids. V was clipped by 4 bases and J by 10 bases; unmatched bases: 8. CDR3 amino acids: CASSVSTSGRREQFF. In DNA, the CDR3 is TGTGCCAGCAGTGTTTCGACTAGCGGGAGACGCGAGCAGTTCTTC.

This clone was counted a single time. V usage is TRBV11-2 and J usage is TRBJ2-7, with D unresolved. With 4 bases removed from V and 2 bases from J, the gap between germline ends came to 12 bases. This CDR3 contains 14 residues. Germline lookup yields CDR1 SGHAT and CDR2 FQNNGV. For the CDR3, the DNA is TGTGCCAGCAGCTCTCCGAGCTCTCCCTACGAGCAGTACTTC. As protein: CASSSPSSPYEQYF.

This clone was seen only a few times. The V gene is TRBV27, the J gene TRBJ1-2; 7 bases are shared with TRBD1. Germline CDR1 reads MNHEY; CDR2 reads SMNVEV (reference sequence). V shed 5 bases, J shed 4 bases, and the junction held 13 bases outside the gene matches. The CDR3 is 16 amino acids. Here the CDR3 DNA reads TGTGCCAGCAGTCCTACGCTCGGGACAGCCCTCTATGGCTACACCTTC. Translated: CASSPTLGTALYGYTF.

The chain is built from TRBV7-9 and TRBJ2-7; TRBD1 aligns across 10 bases. Germline values: CDR1 SEHNR, CDR2 FQNEAQ (reference sequence). CDR3 length: 15 residues. Trimming took 2 bases from V and 6 from J; bases not matched to a gene: 7. The CDR3 spells CASSLLDRGESEQYF. The CDR3 DNA reads TGTGCCAGCAGCTTATTGGACAGGGGGGAGAGCGAGCAGTACTTC. Filled out from reference TRBV7-9 and TRBJ2-7, the complete variable domain reads DTGVSQNPRHKITKRGQNVTFRCDPISEHNRLYWYRQTLGQGPEFLTYFQNEAQLEKSRLLSDRFSAERPKGSFSTLEIQRTEQGDSAMYLCASSLLDRGESEQYFGPGTRLTVT.

This clone has only one observation. The genes are TRBV28 and TRBJ1-5, with TRBD1 as a possible D gene (5 bases). The germline V gene encodes CDR1 MDHEN and CDR2 SYDVKM. Trimming pared 5 bases from V and 4 bases from J, leaving 15 bases between. The CDR3 is 15 residues long. CDR3 protein: CASSLGFGGNQPQHF. CDR3 DNA sequence: TGTGCCAGCAGTCTTGGCTTCGGGGGAAATCAGCCCCAGCATTTT. The variable domain in full, completed from reference TRBV28 and TRBJ1-5, reads DVKVTQSSRYLVKRTGEKVFLECVQDMDHENMFWYRQDPGLGLRLIYFSYDVKMKEKGDIPEGYSVSREKKERFSLILESASTNQTSMYLCASSLGFGGNQPQHFGDGTRLSIL.

Note on this clone: A much larger clone differs from this one at a single base, so this may be a read error. Within the sample, other DNA sequences also encode this same CDR3. The rearrangement links TRBV6-5 to TRBJ2-7; 7 nucleotides match TRBD2. Germline CDR1 reads MNHEY; CDR2 reads SVGAGI. The junction had 4 bases not matched to a gene; V was cut back by 2 bases and J by 3 bases. This CDR3 has 14 amino acids. The CDR3 reads CASSYGTGGYEQYF. CDR3 nucleotides: TGTGCCAGCAGTTACGGAACGGGGGGCTACGAGCAGTACTTC.

The chain combines TRBV5-1 with TRBJ2-7; D is unresolved. The germline V gene has CDR1 SGHRS and CDR2 YFSETQ. The ends were cut back, 0 bases at V and 2 bases at J, with 12 bases in the middle. The CDR3 has 15 residues. This CDR3 reads CASSLAPGQTYEQYF. The CDR3, as DNA: TGCGCCAGCAGCTTGGCCCCGGGCCAAACCTACGAGCAGTACTTC.

This clone was detected once. This rearrangement joins TRBV5-1 to TRBJ2-5; D unclear. Germline loops: CDR1 SGHRS, CDR2 YFSETQ. This CDR3 region has 14 residues. Between the trimmed V and J ends, which lost 0 bases and 2 bases, there was a span of 8 bases. CDR3 in amino acids: CASSLGSTQETQYF. The CDR3 bases are TGCGCCAGCAGCTTGGGGAGTACACAAGAGACCCAGTACTTC.

This chain uses TRBV30 with TRBJ2-2; the match to TRBD1 covers 8 bases. J was trimmed by 5 bases and V by 7 bases; bases with no gene match: 3. The CDR3 sequence is 12 residues long. CDR1 is GTSNPN, CDR2 SVGIG, per germline (reference sequence). This CDR3 reads CALDRGTGELFF. CDR3 nucleotides: TGTGCCTTAGACAGGGGTACCGGGGAGCTGTTTTTT.

CDR3 coding DNA: TGTGCCAGCAGCTTCCCGGGCCTTAATGAGCAGTTCTTC. This translates into CASSFPGLNEQFF. The chain is built from TRBV11-1 and TRBJ2-1; D not resolved. Germline V gene data show CDR1 as SGHAT and CDR2 as FQDESV (reference sequence). CDR3 length: 13 amino acids. The V gene lost 3 bases and the J gene lost 7 bases, with 10 bases spanning the gap.

This chain connects TRBV4-3 to TRBJ2-2; 12 bases match TRBD2. The CDR3 is 17 residues long. V lost 0 bases and J lost 5; bases outside the gene matches: 4. In germline, CDR1 is LGHNA, CDR2 YSLEER. The CDR3 nucleotides are TGCGCCAGCAGCCAAGATCCAGGACTAGCGGGAACCGGGGAGCTGTTTTTT. It specifies CASSQDPGLAGTGELFF.

V gene TRBV7-9 combines with J gene TRBJ2-1; no firm D call. The CDR3 consists of 12 residues. Germline CDR1 reads SEHNR; CDR2 reads FQNEAQ (reference sequence). V was cut by 1 base and J by 5 bases, with 3 bases left in between. The CDR3 spells CASSLGNNEQFF. CDR3 bases: TGTGCCAGCAGCTTAGGGAACAATGAGCAGTTCTTC.

V gene TRBV28 combines with J gene TRBJ1-1; no firm D call. From germline, CDR1 is MDHEN and CDR2 SYDVKM. V was cut by 3 bases and J by 0 bases, with 8 bases left in between. CDR3 size: 14 residues. The CDR3 bases are TGTGCCAGCAGTTTGCCCTGGGTGAACACTGAAGCTTTCTTT. Translation gives CASSLPWVNTEAFF.

This clone was observed once. The CDR3 loop reads CASSPRTGRLTNEKLFF. Here the CDR3 DNA reads TGTGCCAGCAGCCCCCGGACGGGGCGGTTAACTAATGAAAAACTGTTTTTT. V and J are TRBV9 and TRBJ1-4, with TRBD1 as a possible D gene (5 bases). V was clipped by 4 bases and J by 1 base, with 17 bases between them. The CDR3 covers 17 residues. The V gene's germline CDR1 is SGDLS and CDR2 YYNGEE.

V gene TRBV7-9 combines with J gene TRBJ1-1, with 8 bases identical to TRBD1. The V and J ends lost 3 bases and 4 bases, in that order; junction bases with no gene match: 4. There are 14 residues in the CDR3. The germline CDR1 and CDR2 sequences are SEHNR and FQNEAQ (reference sequence). The CDR3 region is CASSFQGAGTEAFF. CDR3 in DNA: TGTGCCAGCAGCTTCCAGGGGGCGGGCACTGAAGCTTTCTTT.

The rearrangement joins TRBV6-1 to TRBJ2-2, with TRBD2 identical over 10 bases. Germline V gene lookup returns CDR1 MNHNS and CDR2 SASEGT. The CDR3 is made up of 17 amino acids. The ends lost 4 bases at V and 3 bases at J; junction bases unmatched: 8. The CDR3 here is CASSGPAGGRDTGELFF. The CDR3 DNA reads as TGTGCCAGCAGTGGACCAGCGGGAGGGCGGGACACCGGGGAGCTGTTTTTT.

This clone has just one count. Since a much larger clone is just one base distant, this may be a read error. Other nucleotide sequences in the sample specify the same CDR3. This chain uses TRBV7-2 with TRBJ2-7, with 7 bases fitting TRBD1. V was pared by 1 base and J by 1 base, with 4 bases of the junction left unmatched. Germline V gene data show CDR1 as SGHTA and CDR2 as FQGNSA. The length of the CDR3 is 15 residues. The CDR3 DNA reads TGTGCCAGCAGCTTAGGAGGGGACAGTTCCTACGAGCAGTACTTC. It encodes CASSLGGDSSYEQYF.

In DNA form, the CDR3 reads TGCGCCAGCAGCTTGACAAGTCAGGTCTTAGATCCCGGGGAGCTGTTTTTT. As protein: CASSLTSQVLDPGELFF. The V gene is TRBV5-1, the J gene TRBJ2-2; the D is unclear. This CDR3 is built from 17 residues. Between the trimmed V and J ends, which lost 1 base and 6 bases, there was a span of 19 bases. Germline V gene data show CDR1 as SGHRS and CDR2 as YFSETQ. The full variable domain, completed using reference TRBV5-1 and TRBJ2-2, is KAGVTQTPRYLIKTRGQQVTLSCSPISGHRSVSWYQQTPGQGLQFLFEYFSETQRNKGNFPGRFSGRQFSNSRSEMNVSTLELGDSALYLCASSLTSQVLDPGELFFGEGSRLTVL.

This clone was seen more than once but under ten times. V gene TRBV11-2 combines with J gene TRBJ2-7; the D gene is possibly TRBD2 (5 bases). Germline-derived CDR1 and CDR2 are SGHAT and FQNNGV. V dropped 5 bases and J dropped 1 base, with 15 bases sitting between them. This CDR3 contains 15 residues. The CDR3 coding sequence is TGTGCCAGCAGCGGAGATGGCAGGAGGTCCTACGAGCAGTACTTC. This gives the protein CASSGDGRRSYEQYF.